The source of this TCR beta chain is a study of cytomegalovirus exposure and HLA in healthy donors. Researchers ran the PCR with 60 Vbeta and 13 Jbeta primers. Libraries were prepared by immunoSEQ multiplex PCR; TCRdb keeps only in-frame clonotypes and omits some of them. Of 110,000 to 150,000 clones in the sample, about 77% were seen once. Whole-study findings and limits: The study designated 150 or so TCR beta chains cytomegalovirus-associated. It was only CMV serostatus that was available as immune exposure information. Later analysis identified around 15,000 TCR beta sequences associated with HLA alleles, using a false discovery rate threshold of 0.05.

This clone was counted once. Its target is not known. Participants comprised healthy donors of bone marrow. The source of this sequence is a male donor in good health and CMV-seronegative. The specimen sequenced was PBMCs.

The CDR3 here is CASNPPGQTPQGANYGYTF. The CDR3 coding sequence is TGTGCCAGCAACCCACCGGGACAGACACCACAAGGAGCTAACTATGGCTACACCTTC. V and J are TRBV27 and TRBJ1-2, with TRBD1 matching over 7 bases. This CDR3 has 19 residues. V lost 7 bases and J lost 0; bases outside the gene matches: 20. The V gene's germline CDR1 is MNHEY and CDR2 SMNVEV (reference sequence).